A single sample gave rise to the 30 T cell receptor beta chains below, sequenced in a study of shared clonotypes between healthy human individuals. Only in-frame clones appear in the TCRdb table, and some are missing; sequencing was by immunoSEQ multiplex PCR. The table includes nearly 500,000 clones, about three quarters detected once. The sample taken for sequencing was PBMCs. The source is a woman aged 35 to 49 in good health. Some clones in this sample may be carry-over from other donors' samples.

This clone was found once. The V call is TRBV5-4, the J call TRBJ1-2, with no clear D. Trimming shortened V by 3 bases and J by 8 bases, and 14 bases separated the two germline ends. Looked up from germline, CDR1 is SGHNT and CDR2 is YYREEE (reference sequence). The CDR3 extends over 13 amino acids. The CDR3 DNA follows: TGTGCCAGCAGCTCGGGATCCCTGCGAGGCTACACCTTC. It translates to CASSSGSLRGYTF.

For this clone: A much larger clone differs from this one at a single base, so this may be a read error. The sample has other DNA sequences that encode this CDR3 too. The chain links TRBV7-9 to TRBJ2-7; tentatively, D is TRBD2 (5 bases). The CDR3 has 18 residues. The V gene lost 2 bases and the J gene lost 7 bases, with 27 bases spanning the gap. The germline V gene has CDR1 SEHNR and CDR2 FQNEAQ (reference sequence). The CDR3 here is CASSLSPLGVDFLREQYF. The CDR3 region has the DNA TGTGCCAGCAGCTTATCTCCTCTGGGAGTCGATTTCCTACGTGAGCAGTACTTC.

This clone was seen once. The CDR3 loop is CASSLAVDQPQHF. CDR3 DNA sequence: TGTGCCAGCAGCTTAGCGGTCGATCAGCCCCAGCATTTT. This chain connects TRBV7-8 to TRBJ1-5; D uncertain. Deletions cut 0 bases from V and 5 bases from J, with 5 bases between. The CDR3 runs 13 residues. Germline values: CDR1 SGHVS, CDR2 FQNEAQ.

The V and J genes are TRBV28 and TRBJ2-2; perhaps D is TRBD1 or TRBD2 (5 bases each). The V gene lost 6 bases and the J gene lost 5 bases, with 10 bases spanning the gap. The V gene's germline CDR1 is MDHEN and CDR2 SYDVKM. This CDR3 contains 13 residues. CDR3 region: CASSRGGTGELFF. The CDR3 bases are TGTGCCAGCAGCCGGGGCGGAACCGGGGAGCTGTTTTTT.

This clone occurred many times. This sequence joins TRBV18 and TRBJ2-6, with 12 bases lining up with TRBD2. V lost 3 bases, J lost 1 base, and 7 bases stayed unmatched. The CDR3 totals 19 residues. Per germline, CDR1 KGHSH and CDR2 LQKENI. The CDR3 loop is CASSPLGLAGSSGANVLTF. CDR3 in DNA: TGTGCCAGCTCACCCCTGGGACTAGCGGGTTCGTCTGGGGCCAACGTCCTGACTTTC.

A remark on this clone: At one end the junction does not follow the germline gene, possibly because of a read error. The chain links TRBV5-4 to TRBJ2-4; perhaps D is TRBD1 or TRBD2 (5 bases each). This CDR3 has 14 residues. Germline-derived CDR1 and CDR2 are SGHNT and YYREEE (reference sequence). The CDR3 is CASSLAGPKNVQYF. DNA for the CDR3: TGTGCCAGCAGCTTGGCGGGACCCAAAAACGTTCAGTACTTC.

This clone is a singleton in its sample. The J gene is TRBJ2-5, the V gene TRBV19, with D possibly TRBD1 on 5 matching bases. There are 14 residues in the CDR3. CDR1 is LNHDA and CDR2 is SQIVND in the germline V gene (reference sequence). V lost 5 bases to trimming and J lost 1 base, with 11 bases between them. CDR3 bases: TGTGCCAGTAGTTTACGGACAATCCAAGAGACCCAGTACTTC. This gives the protein CASSLRTIQETQYF. The whole variable domain, remainder taken from reference TRBV19 and TRBJ2-5, is DGGITQSPKYLFRKEGQNVTLSCEQNLNHDAMYWYRQDPGQGLRLIYYSQIVNDFQKGDIAEGYSVSREKKESFPLTVTSAQKNPTAFYLCASSLRTIQETQYFGPGTRLLVL.

V and J are TRBV27 and TRBJ2-3; D possibly corresponds to TRBD2 (5 bases). V was pared by 6 bases and J by 1 base, with 8 bases between. CDR3 size: 13 residues. Germline V gene data show CDR1 as MNHEY and CDR2 as SMNVEV (reference sequence). CDR3 bases: TGTGCCAGCAGGGACTGGCGCACAGATACGCAGTATTTT. Protein product: CASRDWRTDTQYF.

The chain has TRBV7-3 and TRBJ2-4; 9 bases agree with TRBD2. J lost 7 bases, V lost 1 base, and 11 bases had no gene match. CDR3 length: 17 residues. Per the germline V gene, CDR1 is SGHTA and CDR2 is FQGTGA. The chain's CDR3 is CASSLSGRAPRPNIQYF. In DNA form, the CDR3 reads TGTGCCAGCAGCTTAAGCGGGAGGGCCCCTCGACCGAACATTCAGTACTTC.

This clone occurred once. CDR3: CATSSLGDEQFF. The CDR3 DNA reads as TGTGCCACCAGCAGCTTAGGCGATGAGCAGTTCTTC. The J gene is TRBJ2-1, the V gene TRBV15; D not resolved. This CDR3 spans 12 amino acids. CDR1 is LNHNV, CDR2 YYDKDF, per germline (reference sequence). Trimming cost V 3 bases and J 8 bases, with 8 bases left between them.

The chain joins TRBV9 to TRBJ1-3; 7 bases agree with TRBD1. CDR1 and CDR2 from the germline V gene are SGDLS and YYNGEE. V shed 2 bases and J 0 bases; nucleotides not matched to a gene: 2. This CDR3 comprises 15 residues. This CDR3 is CASSVRGSSGNTIYF. CDR3 DNA: TGTGCCAGCAGCGTCAGGGGGAGCTCTGGAAACACCATATATTTT.

J is TRBJ2-5 and V is TRBV6-1; TRBD1 aligns across 7 bases. V shed 1 base and J 2 bases; nucleotides not matched to a gene: 4. Germline V CDR1 and CDR2: MNHNS, SASEGT. The CDR3 is 15 residues long. The DNA for the CDR3 is TGTGCCAGCAGTGAAGAGACAGGGCGTCAAGAGACCCAGTACTTC. Protein sequence: CASSEETGRQETQYF.

This sequence joins TRBV11-3 and TRBJ2-7; tentatively, D is TRBD1 (6 bases). Trimming removed 0 bases from V and 7 bases from J, with 13 bases in between. The germline V gene encodes CDR1 SGHNT and CDR2 YENEEA. The CDR3 is made up of 14 amino acids. CDR3 DNA: TGTGCCAGCAGCTTAGAGGGGGCTTTCGGTGAGCAGTACTTC. It specifies CASSLEGAFGEQYF.

Concerning this clone itself: This is likely an artifact of a read error, given a far larger clone one base away. The V call is TRBV4-1, the J call TRBJ1-2; the match to TRBD1 covers 9 bases. After removal of 0 bases from V and 5 bases from J, the junction contained 7 bases not matched to a gene. This CDR3 region has 16 residues. Germline CDR1 is MGHRA and CDR2 is YSYEKL. CDR3 residues: CASSQDFGDRDYGYTF. DNA of the CDR3: TGCGCCAGCAGCCAAGACTTTGGGGACAGGGATTATGGCTACACCTTC.

The gene calls are TRBV5-1 and TRBJ2-7; 8 bases match TRBD2. V gave up 3 bases and J gave up 0 bases; unmatched junction bases: 5. The V gene's germline CDR1 is SGHRS and CDR2 YFSETQ. CDR3 size: 15 residues. The CDR3 DNA reads as TGCGCCAGCAGCTCCTTAACTAGCGGCTCCTACGAGCAGTACTTC. Its translation: CASSSLTSGSYEQYF.

V is TRBV19 and J is TRBJ2-2, with D possibly TRBD2 on 5 matching bases. The CDR3 has 14 amino acids. Germline V gene data show CDR1 as LNHDA and CDR2 as SQIVND (reference sequence). Trimming pared 7 bases from V and 0 bases from J, leaving 9 bases between. In nucleotides, the CDR3 is TGTGCCAGTACGAGGGCCCCGAACACCGGGGAGCTGTTTTTT. Translated: CASTRAPNTGELFF.

The chain is built from TRBV5-4 and TRBJ2-5; D gene unclear. The CDR3 runs 14 residues. Trimming took off 5 bases at V and 1 base at J, with 12 bases between the two ends. Germline V gene data show CDR1 as SGHNT and CDR2 as YYREEE (reference sequence). The CDR3: CASSSVFSQETQYF. The CDR3 region has the DNA TGTGCCAGCAGTTCAGTCTTTTCCCAAGAGACCCAGTACTTC.

This chain connects TRBV27 to TRBJ2-7; D not resolved. The CDR3 length is 12 residues. CDR1 and CDR2 from the germline V gene are MNHEY and SMNVEV (reference sequence). V was pared by 5 bases and J by 6 bases, with 11 bases between. The CDR3 sequence is CASSPLLGEQYF. DNA for the CDR3: TGTGCCAGCAGTCCCTTACTGGGCGAGCAGTACTTC.

This clone was detected only once. The chain has TRBV7-7 and TRBJ1-3, with 7 nucleotides matching TRBD1. The CDR3 is 13 amino acids. Unmatched junction bases numbered 2, after V lost 5 bases and J lost 4 bases. Germline CDR1 and CDR2: SSHAT and FNYEAQ (reference sequence). The CDR3 sequence: CASSQGGGNTIYF. CDR3 in DNA: TGTGCCAGCAGCCAAGGGGGCGGAAACACCATATATTTT.

The V call is TRBV5-1, the J call TRBJ2-2, with D uncertain. This CDR3 is 13 amino acids long. CDR1 and CDR2 from the germline V gene are SGHRS and YFSETQ. V lost 0 bases to trimming and J lost 2 bases, with 2 bases between them. The CDR3 sequence: CASSLANTGELFF. The CDR3 nucleotides are TGCGCCAGCAGCTTGGCCAACACCGGGGAGCTGTTTTTT.

V and J are TRBV7-8 and TRBJ1-5; D not resolved. The germline V and J ends were trimmed by 2 bases and 2 bases, with 10 bases remaining between them. Per the germline V gene, CDR1 is SGHVS and CDR2 is FQNEAQ. The CDR3 has 15 amino acids. The CDR3 DNA reads as TGTGCCAGCAGCTTATGGTCAGGAGGCAATCAGCCCCAGCATTTT. Translating gives CASSLWSGGNQPQHF.

The chain joins TRBV19 to TRBJ2-2; 12 nucleotides align to TRBD1. The CDR3 has 15 amino acids. V lost 4 bases to trimming and J lost 6 bases; unmatched junction nucleotides: 3. The V gene's germline CDR1 is LNHDA and CDR2 SQIVND (reference sequence). This chain's CDR3 is CASSTGTGGSGELFF. DNA for the CDR3: TGTGCCAGTAGTACAGGGACAGGGGGCTCCGGGGAGCTGTTTTTT.

As to this clone: This may be a read error, as it is one base from a much larger clone. The CDR3 does not end in the conserved phenylalanine or tryptophan, so this is likely a read error. This CDR3 reads CAWSPSRGDIGELFL. CDR3 in DNA: TGTGCCTGGAGCCCCTCCCGCGGGGATATCGGGGAGCTGTTTCTT. The V call is TRBV30, the J call TRBJ2-2, with TRBD2 as a possible D gene (6 bases). The CDR3 covers 15 residues. Deletions cut 3 bases from V and 7 bases from J, with 18 bases between. The germline gives CDR1 GTSNPN, CDR2 SVGIG (reference sequence).

The chain recombines TRBV6-5 with TRBJ2-3; 8 bases line up with TRBD2. The CDR3 contains 13 residues. Germline CDR1 and CDR2: MNHEY and SVGAGI. Unmatched junction bases numbered 5, after V lost 5 bases and J lost 7 bases. CDR3 coding DNA: TGTGCCAGCAGTGCCGGGGGGGCAAATACGCAGTATTTT. Protein sequence: CASSAGGANTQYF.

The J gene is TRBJ2-6, the V gene TRBV2; 11 bases match TRBD2. The CDR3 is made up of 17 amino acids. V gave up 6 bases and J gave up 1 base; unmatched junction bases: 5. Looked up from germline, CDR1 is SNHLY and CDR2 is FYNNEI. The CDR3 spells CASSKLAGVSGANVLTF. CDR3 in DNA: TGTGCCAGCAGCAAACTAGCGGGAGTATCTGGGGCCAACGTCCTGACTTTC.

Worth noting for this clone: Sequence at one end of the junction differs from germline and may be a read error. The chain has TRBV20-1 and TRBJ2-1, with D perhaps TRBD1 or TRBD2 (5 bases each). CDR3 length: 11 amino acids. The germline V gene encodes CDR1 DFQATT and CDR2 SNEGSKA (reference sequence). DNA of the CDR3: TGCAGTGCCCTCCCCGGGACCATGACGCTCTTC. This encodes CSALPGTMTLF.

This clone was observed a few times. The J gene is TRBJ2-7, the V gene TRBV5-4; perhaps D is TRBD1 or TRBD2 (5 bases each). Between the trimmed V and J ends, which lost 4 bases and 0 bases, there was a span of 20 bases. The CDR3 has 17 amino acids. Germline V gene data show CDR1 as SGHNT and CDR2 as YYREEE (reference sequence). CDR3 sequence reads: CASSRLSGRPSSYEQYF. In DNA, the CDR3 is TGTGCCAGCAGCCGCCTTTCGGGACGACCGAGCTCCTACGAGCAGTACTTC.

The V call is TRBV7-3, the J call TRBJ2-1; 9 nucleotides align to TRBD2. J was trimmed by 4 bases and V by 0 bases; bases with no gene match: 13. CDR3 length: 19 residues. Germline CDR1 SGHTA, CDR2 FQGTGA. CDR3 nucleotides: TGTGCCAGCAGCTTAACGTTAAGCGGGAGGTCCCCGCTTTACAATGAGCAGTTCTTC. Translated, it gives CASSLTLSGRSPLYNEQFF.

The J gene is TRBJ1-1, the V gene TRBV5-8; D gene unclear. Trimming took 0 bases from V and 0 from J, leaving 3 bases between them. The CDR3 contains 13 residues. Germline CDR1 SGHTS, CDR2 YDEGEE. Here the CDR3 reads CASSLGLNTEAFF. The CDR3 DNA sequence: TGTGCCAGCAGCTTGGGTCTGAACACTGAAGCTTTCTTT.

The chain joins TRBV5-4 to TRBJ2-1; TRBD2 might be the D (5 bases). Germline V gene data show CDR1 as SGHNT and CDR2 as YYREEE (reference sequence). This CDR3 contains 13 residues. V was clipped by 4 bases and J by 4 bases, with 9 bases between them. CDR3 nucleotides: TGTGCCAGCAGCCGGACTCAATACAATGAGCAGTTCTTC. Amino acid sequence: CASSRTQYNEQFF.